The sequence of this T cell receptor (beta chain) was determined in a study of blood T cell repertoires in COVID-19. Study summary: T cells, B-cell-depleted T cells, or PBMCs provided the cDNA or gDNA that served as material.

This table comes from immunoSEQ multiplex PCR, and its TCRdb copy is limited to in-frame clones, with some not included. Of about 30,000 clones listed, about 90% were seen once; the top ten hold under 2.5%. This clonotype originated in a man aged 50-60 years with active COVID-19. Source material: peripheral blood.

The CDR3 nucleotides are TGCAGCGTTGCGGGGGGACTAGCGGGAGTGGGGAAGACCCAGTACTTC. It encodes CSVAGGLAGVGKTQYF. This chain joins TRBV29-1 and TRBJ2-5; TRBD2 matches at 14 bases. Germline values: CDR1 SQVTM, CDR2 ANQGSEA. The CDR3 has 16 amino acids. V lost 4 bases to trimming and J lost 6 bases; unmatched junction nucleotides: 10.